This T cell receptor beta chain originates from a study of neoadjuvant anti-PD-1 for oral cavity cancer. Of note for this clone: Its antigen remains unknown.

The germline V and J ends were trimmed by 4 bases and 3 bases, with 10 bases remaining between them. The CDR3 contains 14 residues. Per germline, CDR1 MGHRA and CDR2 YSYEKL. Study observations and caveats: TCR analyses covered only a few patients per response group. Higher pretreatment Treg/Th17 ratios tracked higher pretreatment blood clonality.

Time point of the sample: after neoadjuvant nivolumab, at surgical resection. No culture or expansion preceded analysis of these blood cells. Blood libraries mostly used approximately 450 ng genomic DNA, six replicates each. TCRdb's table, derived via immunoSEQ multiplex PCR, lists solely in-frame clones and lacks some. The table lists about 39,000 clones, 77% of them singletons, with 4.8% in the top ten. This receptor was obtained from a person aged 40 to 85 with oral cavity squamous cell carcinoma. The chain joins TRBV4-1 to TRBJ2-1; possibly TRBD2 for D (5 bases). The input for sequencing was PBMCs, taken after nivolumab (anti-PD-1) treatment. CDR3 bases: TGCGCCAGCAGCCGGGTAGCGTTCTACAATGAGCAGTTCTTC. Its protein product is CASSRVAFYNEQFF.